The T cell receptor (beta chain) described here comes from a study of sequential checkpoint blockade in melanoma. Sequencing used immunoSEQ multiplex PCR; TCRdb keeps in-frame clones, though not all of them. The sample records 15,000 to 20,000 clones, 90% to 95% being singletons. The CDR3 covers 15 residues. Germline V gene lookup returns CDR1 MRHNA and CDR2 SNTAGT. About this clone itself: Relative to the germline gene, one junction end is altered; a read error may explain this.

This sample's treatment: randomized to nivolumab then ipilimumab (arm A) or the reverse (arm B). Live CD3+CD8+ CD19− CD56− cells were sorted from PBMCs. The sequencing used CD8+ T cells sorted from blood (inferred from file names), collected from a patient given nivolumab and ipilimumab in sequence. The chain combines TRBV6-4 with TRBJ1-2; weak D call: TRBD1 (6 bases). The origin of this receptor is a human donor with melanoma. CDR3 sequence reads: CASNDSWGTRNGYTF. CDR3 coding DNA: TGTGCCAGCAATGACTCATGGGGGACAAGGAATGGCTACACCTTC.